The clone carrying this T cell receptor beta chain was detected a few times. The V end was cut by 2 bases, the J end by 5 bases, with 4 bases between. CDR3 length: 12 amino acids. The data stem from a study of response to subunit inactivated influenza vaccine. TCRdb reprocessed the RT-PCR reads with MiXCR, giving one entry per CDR3 protein. The sample holds a few hundred thousand distinct CDR3 sequences, 14% seen once. This material consisted of PBMCs from blood, taken 11 to 12 days after vaccination. The receptor was isolated from a man aged 50-60 years who received an inactivated influenza vaccine. The V gene is TRBV12-3 or TRBV12-4, the J gene TRBJ1-5; D remains unclear. In nucleotides, the CDR3 is TGTGCCAGCAGTTTATCGTATCAGCCCCAGCATTTT. It encodes CASSLSYQPQHF.